This TCR beta chain emerged from a study of blood T cell repertoires in COVID-19. The overall study: Samples representing acute and convalescent COVID-19 were sourced from the United States, Italy and Spain. Sources were T cells, B-cell-depleted T cells, or PBMCs; the material itself was cDNA or gDNA.

Study processing details: Estimates of nucleated cell counts were drawn from the amplification of reference gene primers. Produced via immunoSEQ multiplex PCR; TCRdb's table is partial and in-frame only. For V, J and clone size, that table is used; D and trimming come from the DNA. The sample lists about 670,000 clones, 70% to 90% seen once, with about 0.24% in the top ten. The V gene's germline CDR1 is MNHEY and CDR2 SMNVEV (reference sequence). With 7 bases removed from V and 3 bases from J, the gap between germline ends came to 19 bases. This CDR3 region has 17 residues. The sequencing sample was made of peripheral blood. The source is a young woman with acute or convalescent COVID-19. The V gene is TRBV27, the J gene TRBJ1-6, with a weak D call TRBD1 (5 bases). In nucleotides, the CDR3 is TGTGCCAGCACCCCCTCGGGGGTCCTTATCTATAATTCACCCCTCCACTTT. It codes for CASTPSGVLIYNSPLHF.